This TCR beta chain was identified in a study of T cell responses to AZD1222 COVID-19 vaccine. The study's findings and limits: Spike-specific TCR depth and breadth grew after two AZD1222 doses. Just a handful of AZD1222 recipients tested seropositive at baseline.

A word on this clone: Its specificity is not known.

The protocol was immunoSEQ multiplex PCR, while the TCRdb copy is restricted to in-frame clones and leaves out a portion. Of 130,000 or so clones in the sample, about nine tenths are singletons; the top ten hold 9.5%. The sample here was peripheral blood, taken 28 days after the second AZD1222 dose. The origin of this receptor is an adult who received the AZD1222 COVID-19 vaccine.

The CDR3 loop is CASSSSGRGRGNQPQHF. The CDR3 nucleotides are TGTGCCAGCAGTTCAAGTGGACGGGGACGAGGCAATCAGCCCCAGCATTTT. This chain joins TRBV27 and TRBJ1-5; a weak D match, TRBD1 (5 bases). The germline gives CDR1 MNHEY, CDR2 SMNVEV (reference sequence). The CDR3 sequence is 17 residues long. V lost 4 bases and J lost 2, with 18 bases in between.